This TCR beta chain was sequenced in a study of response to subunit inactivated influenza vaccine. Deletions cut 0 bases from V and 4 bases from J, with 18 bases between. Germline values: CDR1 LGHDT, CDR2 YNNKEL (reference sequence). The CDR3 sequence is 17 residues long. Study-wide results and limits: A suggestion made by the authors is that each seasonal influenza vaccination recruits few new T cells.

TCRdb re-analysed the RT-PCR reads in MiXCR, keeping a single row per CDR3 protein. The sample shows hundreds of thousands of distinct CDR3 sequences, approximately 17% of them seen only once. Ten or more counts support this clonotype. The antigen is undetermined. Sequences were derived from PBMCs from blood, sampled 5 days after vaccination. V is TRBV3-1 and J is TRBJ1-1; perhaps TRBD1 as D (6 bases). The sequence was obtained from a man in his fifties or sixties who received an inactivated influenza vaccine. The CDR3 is CASSQEGTPKGSTEAFF. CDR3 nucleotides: TGTGCCAGCAGCCAAGAAGGGACACCCAAGGGAAGCACTGAAGCTTTCTTT.